These 30 T cell receptor beta chains were sequenced from one sample in a study of response to subunit inactivated influenza vaccine. Each CDR3 protein gets one entry after TCRdb re-called the RT-PCR reads with MiXCR. The repertoire consists of about 500,000 distinct CDR3 sequences, with approximately 7.2% occurring once and the leading ten covering 13%. The specimen was PBMCs from blood, collected less than 30 months after vaccination. These receptors came from a man aged 45-69 years who received an inactivated influenza vaccine.

As to this clonotype: At one of its ends the junction is not consistent with the germline gene, which may arise from a read error. The J gene is TRBJ2-3, the V gene TRBV7-9; D is ambiguous. The CDR3 extends over 13 amino acids. The germline CDR1 and CDR2 sequences are SEHNR and FQNEAQ (reference sequence). CDR3 protein: CPSSSTGTDTQYF. In nucleotides, the CDR3 is TGTCCCAGCAGCTCTACAGGCACAGATACGCAGTATTTT.

V gene TRBV14 combines with J gene TRBJ2-4; D may be TRBD1 or TRBD2 (5 bases each). This CDR3 is built from 14 residues. From germline, CDR1 is SGHDN and CDR2 FVKESK. Trimming took off 3 bases at V and 0 bases at J, with 6 bases between the two ends. Here the CDR3 reads CASSQRGAKNIQYF. The DNA of the CDR3 is TGTGCCAGCAGCCAGAGGGGAGCCAAAAACATTCAGTACTTC.

This clonotype was seen repeatedly, ten times or more. The J gene is TRBJ2-4, the V gene TRBV6-2 or TRBV6-3; D perhaps matches TRBD1 (5 bases). Germline loops: CDR1 MNHEY, CDR2 SVGEGT. The CDR3 contains 16 residues. V was shortened by 7 bases and J by 0 bases, with 16 bases between the two germline ends. The CDR3 sequence: CASTKDIGLAKNIQYF. Here the CDR3 DNA reads TGTGCCAGCACCAAGGACATCGGGTTAGCCAAAAACATTCAGTACTTC.

This clonotype was seen ten or more times. The chain links TRBV5-6 to TRBJ2-3; TRBD1 aligns across 7 bases. This CDR3 has 16 residues. The V segment lost 1 base and the J segment 2 bases; nucleotides outside the gene matches: 7. Germline V gene sequence: CDR1 SGHDT, CDR2 YYEEEE. Here the CDR3 DNA reads TGTGCCAGCAGCTTGCCTTCGGACAGGACCACAGATACGCAGTATTTT. Translation gives CASSLPSDRTTDTQYF.

The sample holds a few counts of this clonotype. V usage is TRBV20-1 and J usage is TRBJ2-1; D not resolved. V lost 3 bases and J lost 6, with 15 bases in between. The germline gives CDR1 DFQATT, CDR2 SNEGSKA (reference sequence). The CDR3 is 14 residues long. In DNA form, the CDR3 reads TGCAGTGCTAGTGGGTGGGAAAGACTCAATGAGCAGTTCTTC. Its protein product is CSASGWERLNEQFF.

This clonotype occurred many times. This chain joins TRBV7-2 and TRBJ2-1; D is unclear. Germline CDR1 reads SGHTA; CDR2 reads FQGNSA. V was pared by 1 base and J by 5 bases, with 6 bases between. This CDR3 comprises 13 residues. The CDR3 nucleotides read TGTGCCAGCAGCTTAGGGCCGAACAATGAGCAGTTCTTC. Translation gives CASSLGPNNEQFF.

This clonotype has ten or more counts. This chain links TRBV6-2 or TRBV6-3 with TRBJ2-7; the D gene is possibly TRBD1 (5 bases). Looked up from germline, CDR1 is MNHEY and CDR2 is SVGEGT. This CDR3 is 14 amino acids long. Trimming took off 2 bases at V and 3 bases at J, with 11 bases between the two ends. Written as DNA, the CDR3 is TGTGCCAGCAGTTACACAGGACGAGGCTACGAGCAGTACTTC. Translation: CASSYTGRGYEQYF.

CDR3 DNA sequence: TGCGCCAGCAGCTTGGACGGGGCGGCTAGGGGTACACCCCTCCACTTT. As protein: CASSLDGAARGTPLHF. J is TRBJ1-6 and V is TRBV5-1; D may be TRBD1 (5 bases). Trimming stripped 0 bases from V and 11 bases from J, with 18 bases between. The CDR3 is 16 residues long. The germline gives CDR1 SGHRS, CDR2 YFSETQ.

This clonotype has just a few counts. The chain links TRBV9 to TRBJ2-3, with 7 bases matching TRBD1. Germline CDR1 and CDR2: SGDLS and YYNGEE. Trimming took 4 bases from V and 2 from J; bases not matched to a gene: 7. This CDR3 is built from 15 residues. The CDR3 DNA follows: TGTGCCAGCAGCCCGGGACAGCGTCACACAGATACGCAGTATTTT. Its translation is CASSPGQRHTDTQYF.

This clonotype has a handful of counts. The chain joins TRBV11-2 to TRBJ2-5; 7 positions agree with TRBD2. There are 15 residues in the CDR3. The V and J ends lost 5 bases and 4 bases, in that order; junction bases with no gene match: 10. Looked up from germline, CDR1 is SGHAT and CDR2 is FQNNGV. CDR3 in DNA: TGTGCCAGCAGCCGAATAGGCGGCGGGGGAGAGACCCAGTACTTC. Its translation: CASSRIGGGGETQYF.

Many counts were recorded for this clonotype. This chain links TRBV11-2 with TRBJ2-3; 11 bases match TRBD2. In germline, CDR1 is SGHAT, CDR2 FQNNGV. This CDR3 contains 15 residues. J gave up 7 bases and V 3 bases, and 6 bases lay outside the gene matches. The CDR3 region is CASSFSSGRTNTQYF. The CDR3 nucleotides read TGTGCCAGCAGCTTCTCTAGCGGGAGGACGAATACGCAGTATTTT.

This clonotype was picked up a small number of times. The chain links TRBV4-1 to TRBJ2-6; D is undetermined. Trimming removed 1 base at V and 4 bases at J, with 5 bases between. The germline V gene encodes CDR1 MGHRA and CDR2 YSYEKL. This CDR3 spans 14 amino acids. CDR3 coding DNA: TGCGCCAGCAGCCAAGGTCCCGGGGCCAACGTCCTGACTTTC. Amino acids: CASSQGPGANVLTF.

This sequence joins TRBV12-5 and TRBJ2-3; D not certain. Trimming stripped 1 base from V and 5 bases from J, with 1 base between. CDR3 length: 11 residues. Germline-derived CDR1 and CDR2 are LGHNT and FRNRAP. The CDR3 DNA is TGTGCTAGTGGTTTGGGAGATACGCAGTATTTT. This translates into CASGLGDTQYF.

This clonotype has at least ten counts. V gene TRBV20-1 combines with J gene TRBJ2-3; 12 bases fit TRBD2. The junction had 10 bases not matched to a gene; V was cut back by 4 bases and J by 8 bases. The germline CDR1 and CDR2 sequences are DFQATT and SNEGSKA (reference sequence). This CDR3 has 15 residues. The CDR3 DNA follows: TGCAGTGCTATCGGGCCCCAACTAGCGGGGGGTACGCAGTATTTT. Translation gives CSAIGPQLAGGTQYF.

The rearrangement uses TRBV6-2 or TRBV6-3 and TRBJ2-1, with 8 bases matching TRBD2. The J segment lost 0 bases and the V segment lost 0 bases, leaving 7 bases of the junction unmatched. The germline CDR1 and CDR2 sequences are MNHEY and SVGEGT. This CDR3 has 18 residues. As DNA, the CDR3 is TGTGCCAGCAGTTACTCGACTTCGGGAGGGAGCTCCTACAATGAGCAGTTCTTC. Residues: CASSYSTSGGSSYNEQFF.

The V and J genes are TRBV6-6 and TRBJ1-2, with D unclear. Per germline, CDR1 MNHNY and CDR2 SVGAGI (reference sequence). The CDR3 loop spans 13 amino acids. Between the trimmed V and J ends, which lost 6 bases and 6 bases, there was a span of 14 bases. The CDR3 DNA is TGTGCCAGCAGAAAACGGCTTTTGGATGGCTACACCTTC. It translates to CASRKRLLDGYTF.

The rearrangement links TRBV7-2 to TRBJ1-1; possible D gene TRBD1, 6 bases. The CDR3 is 14 residues long. Trimming cost V 5 bases and J 8 bases, with 18 bases left between them. The germline V gene encodes CDR1 SGHTA and CDR2 FQGNSA. In nucleotides, the CDR3 is TGTGCCAGCAGCCCCCGGGCAGGGGCCCTAGAAGCTTTCTTT. Its protein is CASSPRAGALEAFF. Full variable domain (missing parts from reference TRBV7-2 and TRBJ1-1): GAGVSQSPSNKVTEKGKDVELRCDPISGHTALYWYRQSLGQGLEFLIYFQGNSAPDKSGLPSDRFSAERTGGSVSTLTIQRTQQEDSAVYLCASSPRAGALEAFFGQGTRLTVV.

V gene TRBV5-4 combines with J gene TRBJ2-1; D is perhaps TRBD1 or TRBD2 (6 bases each). V was trimmed by 1 base and J by 9 bases, leaving 17 bases between them. This CDR3 has 15 amino acids. Germline CDR1 and CDR2: SGHNT and YYREEE (reference sequence). The CDR3 coding sequence is TGTGCCAGCAGCTTGAGGAGGGGGTTTGGCGGTGAGCAGTTCTTC. This sequence encodes CASSLRRGFGGEQFF. Full variable domain (rest looked up from reference TRBV5-4 and TRBJ2-1): ETGVTQSPTHLIKTRGQQVTLRCSSQSGHNTVSWYQQALGQGPQFIFQYYREEENGRGNFPPRFSGLQFPNYSSELNVNALELDDSALYLCASSLRRGFGGEQFFGPGTRLTVL.

This clonotype has more than one count but fewer than ten. This rearrangement joins TRBV19 to TRBJ2-1, with D possibly being TRBD1 (5 bases). CDR3 length: 13 residues. V was cut by 9 bases and J by 3 bases, with 12 bases left in between. CDR1 and CDR2 (germline): LNHDA, SQIVND (reference sequence). The CDR3 sequence: CASRTQGYNEQFF. The CDR3 DNA sequence: TGTGCCAGCCGTACCCAGGGCTACAATGAGCAGTTCTTC.

A few counts support this clonotype. The J gene is TRBJ2-1, the V gene TRBV29-1; D gene ambiguous. CDR1 and CDR2 from the germline V gene are SQVTM and ANQGSEA. Trimming took 4 bases from V and 0 from J, leaving 13 bases between them. CDR3 length equals 15 residues. The DNA of the CDR3 is TGCAGCGTTGTAAGGGCTTTGAGCTCCTACAATGAGCAGTTCTTC. Amino acids: CSVVRALSSYNEQFF.

This clonotype has ten or more counts. The CDR3 is CASSPSTGAYEQYF. CDR3 in DNA: TGCGCCAGCAGCCCTTCGACAGGAGCCTACGAGCAGTACTTC. The genes are TRBV5-1 and TRBJ2-7; tentatively, D is TRBD1 (6 bases). The CDR3 length is 14 residues. The germline V and J ends were trimmed by 4 bases and 2 bases, with 13 bases remaining between them. Germline values: CDR1 SGHRS, CDR2 YFSETQ. Variable domain in full (rest from reference TRBV5-1 and TRBJ2-7): KAGVTQTPRYLIKTRGQQVTLSCSPISGHRSVSWYQQTPGQGLQFLFEYFSETQRNKGNFPGRFSGRQFSNSRSEMNVSTLELGDSALYLCASSPSTGAYEQYFGPGTRLTVT.

There are a few counts of this clonotype. V usage is TRBV11-2 and J usage is TRBJ1-6; D not certain. The V end lost 1 base, the J end lost 0 bases, and 7 bases lay between the germline ends. Germline V gene sequence: CDR1 SGHAT, CDR2 FQNNGV. This CDR3 has 16 residues. The CDR3 DNA sequence: TGTGCCAGCAGCTTAGGGCAAAGCTCCTATAATTCACCCCTCCACTTT. Translating gives CASSLGQSSYNSPLHF.

This clonotype was detected many times. The rearrangement joins TRBV20-1 to TRBJ2-1; 13 nucleotides align to TRBD2. J was trimmed by 4 bases and V by 0 bases; bases with no gene match: 0. The CDR3 is 15 amino acids. Germline V CDR1 and CDR2: DFQATT, SNEGSKA (reference sequence). CDR3 sequence (DNA): TGCAGTGCTAGAGAGGGACTAGCGGGATACAATGAGCAGTTCTTC. It codes for CSAREGLAGYNEQFF.

The sample holds many counts of this clonotype. The J gene is TRBJ2-7, the V gene TRBV12-3 or TRBV12-4; D assignment may be TRBD1 or TRBD2 (6 bases each). The CDR3 is 14 amino acids. Trimming removed 1 base at V and 2 bases at J, with 9 bases between. CDR3 in amino acids: CASSLDGGTYEQYF. CDR3 DNA sequence: TGTGCCAGCAGTTTAGACGGGGGCACCTACGAGCAGTACTTC.

The genes are TRBV2 and TRBJ1-5, with unresolved D. The length of the CDR3 is 15 residues. V was clipped by 4 bases and J by 7 bases, with 17 bases between them. Germline V gives CDR1 SNHLY, CDR2 FYNNEI. CDR3 nucleotide sequence: TGTGCCAGCAGTGTGAGTACAACTTTTATACAGCCCCAGCATTTT. Protein: CASSVSTTFIQPQHF.

The table lists this clonotype with many counts. An end of the junction does not agree with germline; a read error may underlie this. The genes are TRBV28 and TRBJ1-5, with D uncertain. The CDR3 runs 16 residues. Germline V lookup: CDR1 MDHEN, CDR2 SYDVKM. This chain's CDR3 is CASSLLRGPEGQAQHF. CDR3 sequence (DNA): TGTGCCAGCAGTCTCCTTCGGGGTCCTGAGGGTCAGGCCCAGCATTTT.

This clonotype was picked up a small number of times. The chain carries TRBV6-6 and TRBJ2-5; a possible D gene is TRBD2 (5 bases). This CDR3 has 13 residues. The germline CDR1 and CDR2 sequences are MNHNY and SVGAGI (reference sequence). V lost 8 bases, J lost 2 bases, and 12 bases lay in between. The CDR3 sequence is CASGRSGQETQYF. The CDR3 region has the DNA TGTGCCAGCGGGCGGAGCGGACAAGAGACCCAGTACTTC.

This clonotype was found many times. This chain joins TRBV20-1 and TRBJ2-3; D not resolved. V was clipped by 6 bases and J by 4 bases, with 11 bases between them. The CDR3 is made up of 12 amino acids. The germline gives CDR1 DFQATT, CDR2 SNEGSKA (reference sequence). CDR3 residues: CSAALGSDTQYF. The CDR3 nucleotides read TGCAGTGCAGCACTTGGGTCAGATACGCAGTATTTT.

This clonotype appeared many times. The rearrangement links TRBV20-1 to TRBJ2-7; D might be TRBD1 (6 bases). The V gene's germline CDR1 is DFQATT and CDR2 SNEGSKA (reference sequence). CDR3 length: 14 residues. Trimming took 3 bases from V and 2 from J, leaving 14 bases between them. CDR3 bases: TGCAGTGCTAGCAGGGGTTTTGCCACCTACGAGCAGTACTTC. It yields the protein CSASRGFATYEQYF.

This clonotype has ten or more counts. V usage is TRBV20-1 and J usage is TRBJ1-2; 8 bases are shared with TRBD1. Germline V gives CDR1 DFQATT, CDR2 SNEGSKA (reference sequence). This CDR3 is 14 amino acids long. The junction had 6 bases not matched to a gene; V was cut back by 6 bases and J by 0 bases. The CDR3 loop reads CSARPGQANYGYTF. The CDR3 region has the DNA TGCAGTGCGCGACCGGGACAGGCTAACTATGGCTACACCTTC.